This T cell receptor beta chain came from a study of blood T cells in healthy people across ages. Study details: For every two T cells, template switching captured about one barcoded beta molecule. Study-wide results and limits: Naive T cell percentage strongly correlated with TCR beta diversity.

In its sample, this clonotype was seen once. The antigen is undetermined. Trimming removed 8 bases at V and 7 bases at J, with 21 bases between. The CDR3 has 16 residues. Germline lookup yields CDR1 LNHNV and CDR2 YYDKDF (reference sequence). Using a J-beta primer mix together with a sample-barcoded 5' primer, a second PCR was run for 7 to 11 cycles. Each cDNA molecule was tagged by a template-switch adaptor with 12 random nucleotides. Each CDR3 protein gets one entry after TCRdb re-called the 5' RACE reads with MiXCR. The sample shows 890,000 or so distinct CDR3 sequences, approximately 59% of them seen only once.

This TCR came from a man in his thirties or forties in good health. Material for sequencing was blood. The chain recombines TRBV15 with TRBJ1-6, with TRBD1 as a possible D gene (6 bases). For the CDR3, the DNA is TGTGCCACCGGGGGAGGAAGGCAGGGGAGGAATTCACCCCTCCACTTT. This translates into CATGGGRQGRNSPLHF.